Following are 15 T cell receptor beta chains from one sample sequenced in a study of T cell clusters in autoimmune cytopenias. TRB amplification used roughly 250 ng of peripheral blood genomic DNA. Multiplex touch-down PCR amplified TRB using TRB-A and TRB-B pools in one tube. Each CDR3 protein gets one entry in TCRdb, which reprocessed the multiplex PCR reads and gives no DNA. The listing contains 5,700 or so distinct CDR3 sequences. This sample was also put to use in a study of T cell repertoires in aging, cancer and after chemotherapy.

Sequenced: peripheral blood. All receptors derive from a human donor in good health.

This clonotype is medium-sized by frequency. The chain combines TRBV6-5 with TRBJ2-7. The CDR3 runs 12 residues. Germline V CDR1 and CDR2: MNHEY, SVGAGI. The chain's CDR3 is CASKRFSYEQYF.

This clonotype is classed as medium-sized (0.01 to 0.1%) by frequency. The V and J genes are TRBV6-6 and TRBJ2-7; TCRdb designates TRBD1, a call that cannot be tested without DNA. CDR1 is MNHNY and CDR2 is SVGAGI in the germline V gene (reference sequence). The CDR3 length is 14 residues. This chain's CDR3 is CASSTGQGTYEQYF.

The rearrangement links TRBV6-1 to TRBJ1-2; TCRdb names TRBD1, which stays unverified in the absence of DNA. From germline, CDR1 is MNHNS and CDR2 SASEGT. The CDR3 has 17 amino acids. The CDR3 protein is CASSEATGMSTLLGYTF.

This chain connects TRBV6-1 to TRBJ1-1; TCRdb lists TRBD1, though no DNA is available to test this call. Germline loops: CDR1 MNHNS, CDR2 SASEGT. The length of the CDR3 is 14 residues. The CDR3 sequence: CASSMDSPNTEAFF.

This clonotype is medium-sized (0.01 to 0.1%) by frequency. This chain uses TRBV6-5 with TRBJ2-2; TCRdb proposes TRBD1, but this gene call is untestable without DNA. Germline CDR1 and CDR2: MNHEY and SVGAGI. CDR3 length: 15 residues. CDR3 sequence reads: CASSYSVGQAGELFF.

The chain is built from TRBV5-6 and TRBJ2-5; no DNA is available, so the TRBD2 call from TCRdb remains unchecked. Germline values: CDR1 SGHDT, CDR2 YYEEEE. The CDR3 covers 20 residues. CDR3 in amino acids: CASSQDGASGGVSFRETQYF.

The CDR3 spells CATRQGGTSYEQYF. This chain connects TRBV15 to TRBJ2-7; TCRdb's D call of TRBD1 is untestable without DNA. There are 14 residues in the CDR3. Germline-derived CDR1 and CDR2 are LNHNV and YYDKDF (reference sequence).

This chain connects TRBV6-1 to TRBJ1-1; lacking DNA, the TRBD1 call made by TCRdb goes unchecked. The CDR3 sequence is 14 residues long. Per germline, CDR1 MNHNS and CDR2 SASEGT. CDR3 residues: CASSEALGPSEAFF.

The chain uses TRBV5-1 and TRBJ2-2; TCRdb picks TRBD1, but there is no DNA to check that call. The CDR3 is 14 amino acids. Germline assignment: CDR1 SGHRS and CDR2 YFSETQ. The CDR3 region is CASSPQGNTGELFF.

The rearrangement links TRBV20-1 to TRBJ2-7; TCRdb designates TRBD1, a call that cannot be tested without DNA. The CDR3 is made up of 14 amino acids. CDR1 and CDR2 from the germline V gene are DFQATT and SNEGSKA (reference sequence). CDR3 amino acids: CSAILGGKPYEQYF.

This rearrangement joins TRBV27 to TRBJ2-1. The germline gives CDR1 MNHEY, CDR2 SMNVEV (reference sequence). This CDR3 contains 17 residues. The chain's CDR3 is CASILRLGLATYNEQFF.

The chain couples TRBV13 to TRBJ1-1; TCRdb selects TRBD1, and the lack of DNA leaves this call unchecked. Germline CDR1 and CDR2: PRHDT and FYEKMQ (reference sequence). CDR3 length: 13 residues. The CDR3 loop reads CASSPGRNTEAFF. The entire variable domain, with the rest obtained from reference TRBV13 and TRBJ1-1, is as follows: AAGVIQSPRHLIKEKRETATLKCYPIPRHDTVYWYQQGPGQDPQFLISFYEKMQSDKGSIPDRFSAQQFSDYHSELNMSSLELGDSALYFCASSPGRNTEAFFGQGTRLTVV.

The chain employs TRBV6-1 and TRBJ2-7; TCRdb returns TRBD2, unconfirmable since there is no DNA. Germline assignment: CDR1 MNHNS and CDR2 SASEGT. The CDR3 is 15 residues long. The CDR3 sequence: CASSELAGGSYEQYF.

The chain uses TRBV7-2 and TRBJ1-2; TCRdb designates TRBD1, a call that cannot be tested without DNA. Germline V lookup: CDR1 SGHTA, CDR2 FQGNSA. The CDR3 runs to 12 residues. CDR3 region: CASSLMQGGYTF. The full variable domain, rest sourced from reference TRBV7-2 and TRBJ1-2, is GAGVSQSPSNKVTEKGKDVELRCDPISGHTALYWYRQSLGQGLEFLIYFQGNSAPDKSGLPSDRFSAERTGGSVSTLTIQRTQQEDSAVYLCASSLMQGGYTFGSGTRLTVV.

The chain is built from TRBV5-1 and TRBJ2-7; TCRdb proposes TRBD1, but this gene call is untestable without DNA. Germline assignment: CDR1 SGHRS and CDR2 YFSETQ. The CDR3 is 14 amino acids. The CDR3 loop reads CASSLVQGANEQYF.